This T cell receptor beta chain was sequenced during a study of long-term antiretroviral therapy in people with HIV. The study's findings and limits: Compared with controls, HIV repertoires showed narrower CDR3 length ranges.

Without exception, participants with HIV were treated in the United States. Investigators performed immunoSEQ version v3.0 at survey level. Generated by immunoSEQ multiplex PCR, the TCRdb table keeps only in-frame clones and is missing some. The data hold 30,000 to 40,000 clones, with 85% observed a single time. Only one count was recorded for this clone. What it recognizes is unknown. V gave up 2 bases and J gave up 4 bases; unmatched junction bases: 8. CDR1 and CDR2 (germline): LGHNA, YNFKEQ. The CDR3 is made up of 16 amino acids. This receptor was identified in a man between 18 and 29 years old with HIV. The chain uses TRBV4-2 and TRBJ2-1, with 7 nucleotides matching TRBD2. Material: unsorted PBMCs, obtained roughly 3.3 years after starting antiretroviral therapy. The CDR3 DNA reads TGTGCCAGCAGCCAAATCGGGGGGACTCGTTACAATGAGCAGTTCTTC. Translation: CASSQIGGTRYNEQFF.